The clone carrying this TCR beta chain was observed at least ten times. Researchers amplified the TCR beta CDR3 regions from RNA transcripts. With the HTBI primer set, the TCR CDR3 went through a first round of RT-PCR. TCRdb re-called the multiplex PCR reads with MiXCR, one entry per CDR3 protein. The sample yields approximately 400,000 distinct CDR3 sequences, around 15% seen once. The data are from a study of T cells in Graves' hyperthyroidism and ophthalmopathy. Study details: Peripheral blood collection took place at initial diagnosis, before any treatment.

Germline V gene data show CDR1 as SGDLS and CDR2 as YYNGEE. The V segment lost 4 bases and the J segment 0 bases; nucleotides outside the gene matches: 26. This CDR3 contains 23 residues. The sample comprised blood. The sequence was obtained from a man aged 50-59 years with Graves' ophthalmopathy. The chain carries TRBV9 and TRBJ2-1; 9 bases line up with TRBD1. DNA of the CDR3: TGTGCCAGCAGCCCCCGGCAGGGACAGGGATCCGGTGTTTGGCGGGACTCCTACAATGAGCAGTTCTTC. Translated: CASSPRQGQGSGVWRDSYNEQFF.